The T cell receptor beta chain described here comes from a study of radiation and T cells in renal cell carcinoma. Points from the study as a whole: Top tumor clonotypes rose in blood 2 weeks post-radiation, then contracted. No pretreatment tumor biopsies were available for baseline clonotypes.

In germline, CDR1 is SNHLY, CDR2 FYNNEI. The CDR3 covers 21 residues. Trimming at V came to 6 bases and at J to 0 bases, leaving 15 bases not matched to a gene. The data were produced by immunoSEQ multiplex PCR, yet TCRdb's version contains in-frame clones alone and is incomplete. The sample consists of around 180,000 clones, less than 90% of them appearing once. A single count supports this clone. Its antigen is not known. Time point defined: blood 4 weeks post-SBRT, at nephrectomy. Treatment indicated: 15 Gy SBRT to primary tumor, nephrectomy 4 weeks later. Nephrectomy followed 15 Gy stereotactic body radiation by 4 weeks. Serial blood draws occurred at baseline and 2 and 4 weeks post-SBRT.

The sequence was collected from a woman in her forties or fifties with renal cell carcinoma. The sequenced sample was blood, obtained from a patient whose treatment included radiotherapy and nephrectomy. The V and J genes are TRBV2 and TRBJ2-1; 15 bases line up with TRBD2. In DNA form, the CDR3 reads TGTGCCAGCAGCCATCCCCGCCCCGGGACTAGCGGGGGGAGCTCCTACAATGAGCAGTTCTTC. Its translation is CASSHPRPGTSGGSSYNEQFF.